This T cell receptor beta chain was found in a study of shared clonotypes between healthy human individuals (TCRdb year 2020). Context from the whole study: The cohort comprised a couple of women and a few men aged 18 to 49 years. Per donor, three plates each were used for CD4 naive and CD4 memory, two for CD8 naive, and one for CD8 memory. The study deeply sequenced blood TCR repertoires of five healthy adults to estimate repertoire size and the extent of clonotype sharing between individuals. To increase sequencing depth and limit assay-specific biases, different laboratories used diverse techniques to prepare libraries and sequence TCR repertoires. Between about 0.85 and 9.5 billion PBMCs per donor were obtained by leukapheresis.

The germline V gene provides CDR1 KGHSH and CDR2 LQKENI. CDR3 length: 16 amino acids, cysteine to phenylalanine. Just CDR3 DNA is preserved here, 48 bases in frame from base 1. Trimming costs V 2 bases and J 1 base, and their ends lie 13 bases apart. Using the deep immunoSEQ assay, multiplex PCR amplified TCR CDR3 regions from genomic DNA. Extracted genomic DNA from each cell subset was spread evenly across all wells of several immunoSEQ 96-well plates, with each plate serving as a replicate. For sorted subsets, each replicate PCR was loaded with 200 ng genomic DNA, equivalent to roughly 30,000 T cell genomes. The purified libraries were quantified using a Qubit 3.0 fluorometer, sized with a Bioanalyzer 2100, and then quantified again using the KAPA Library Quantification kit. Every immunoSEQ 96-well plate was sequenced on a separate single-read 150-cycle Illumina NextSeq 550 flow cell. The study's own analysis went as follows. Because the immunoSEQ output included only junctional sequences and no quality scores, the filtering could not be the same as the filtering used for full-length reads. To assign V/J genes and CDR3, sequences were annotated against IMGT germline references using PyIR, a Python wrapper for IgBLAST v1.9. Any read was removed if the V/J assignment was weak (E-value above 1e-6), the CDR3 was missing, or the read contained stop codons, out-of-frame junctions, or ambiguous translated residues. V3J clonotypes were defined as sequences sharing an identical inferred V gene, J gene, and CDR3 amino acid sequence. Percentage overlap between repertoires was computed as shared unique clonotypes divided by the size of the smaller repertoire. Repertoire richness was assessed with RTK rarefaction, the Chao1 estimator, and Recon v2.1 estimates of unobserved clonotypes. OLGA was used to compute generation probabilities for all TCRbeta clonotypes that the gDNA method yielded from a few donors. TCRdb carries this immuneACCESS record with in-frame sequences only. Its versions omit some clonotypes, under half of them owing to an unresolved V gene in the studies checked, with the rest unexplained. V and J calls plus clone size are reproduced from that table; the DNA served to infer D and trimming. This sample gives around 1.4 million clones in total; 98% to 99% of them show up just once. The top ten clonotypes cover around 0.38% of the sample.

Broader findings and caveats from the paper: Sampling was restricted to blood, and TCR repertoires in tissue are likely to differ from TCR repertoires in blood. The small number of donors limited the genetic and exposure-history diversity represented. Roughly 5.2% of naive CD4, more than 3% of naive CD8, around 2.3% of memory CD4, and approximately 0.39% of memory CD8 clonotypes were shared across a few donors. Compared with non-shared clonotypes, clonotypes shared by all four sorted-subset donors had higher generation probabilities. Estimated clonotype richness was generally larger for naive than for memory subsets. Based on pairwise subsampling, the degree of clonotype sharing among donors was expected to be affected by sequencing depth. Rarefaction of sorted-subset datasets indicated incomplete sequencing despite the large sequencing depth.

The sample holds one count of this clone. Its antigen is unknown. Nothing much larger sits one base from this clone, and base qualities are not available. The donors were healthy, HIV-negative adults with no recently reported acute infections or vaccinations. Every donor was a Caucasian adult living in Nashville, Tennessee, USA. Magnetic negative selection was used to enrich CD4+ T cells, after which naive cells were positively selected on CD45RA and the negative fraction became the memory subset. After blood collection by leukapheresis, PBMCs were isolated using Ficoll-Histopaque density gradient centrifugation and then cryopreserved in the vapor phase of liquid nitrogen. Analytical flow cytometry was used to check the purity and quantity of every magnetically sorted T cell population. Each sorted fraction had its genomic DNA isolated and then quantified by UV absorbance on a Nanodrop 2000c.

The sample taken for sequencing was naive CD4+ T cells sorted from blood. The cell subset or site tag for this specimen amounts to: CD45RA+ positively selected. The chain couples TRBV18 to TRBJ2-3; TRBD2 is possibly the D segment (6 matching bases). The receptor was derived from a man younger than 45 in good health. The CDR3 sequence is CASSPIPGVGTDTQYF. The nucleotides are TGTGCCAGCTCACCAATCCCGGGAGTGGGCACAGATACGCAGTATTTT.